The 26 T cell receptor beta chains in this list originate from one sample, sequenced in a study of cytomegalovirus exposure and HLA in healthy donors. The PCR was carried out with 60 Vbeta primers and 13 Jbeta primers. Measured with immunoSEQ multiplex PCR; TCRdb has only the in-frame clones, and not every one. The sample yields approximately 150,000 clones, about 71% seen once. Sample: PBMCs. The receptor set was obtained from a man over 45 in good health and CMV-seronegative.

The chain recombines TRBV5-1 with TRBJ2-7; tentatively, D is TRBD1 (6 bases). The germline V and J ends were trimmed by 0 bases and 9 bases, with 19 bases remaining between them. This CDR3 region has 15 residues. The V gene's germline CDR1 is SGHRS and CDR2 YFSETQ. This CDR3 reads CASSLGDRNQEGQYF. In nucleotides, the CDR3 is TGCGCCAGCAGCTTGGGCGACAGGAACCAGGAAGGGCAGTACTTC.

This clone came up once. CDR3 loop: CASVWAGGPNSNQPQHF. The CDR3 nucleotides read TGTGCCAGCGTTTGGGCAGGGGGACCAAATAGCAATCAGCCCCAGCATTTT. The chain combines TRBV7-2 with TRBJ1-5; TRBD1 agrees at 7 bases. The length of the CDR3 is 17 residues. J lost 0 bases, V lost 8 bases, and 13 bases had no gene match. Germline V lookup: CDR1 SGHTA, CDR2 FQGNSA. The full variable domain, in which reference TRBV7-2 and TRBJ1-5 provide the parts outside the CDR3, is GAGVSQSPSNKVTEKGKDVELRCDPISGHTALYWYRQSLGQGLEFLIYFQGNSAPDKSGLPSDRFSAERTGGSVSTLTIQRTQQEDSAVYLCASVWAGGPNSNQPQHFGDGTRLSIL.

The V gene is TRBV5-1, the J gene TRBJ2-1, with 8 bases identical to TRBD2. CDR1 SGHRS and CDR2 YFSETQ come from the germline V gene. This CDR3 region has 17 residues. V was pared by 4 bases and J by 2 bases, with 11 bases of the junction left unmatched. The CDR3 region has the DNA TGCGCCAGCAGCCCGATCGGGGGGGGGCCCACCTACAATGAGCAGTTCTTC. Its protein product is CASSPIGGGPTYNEQFF.

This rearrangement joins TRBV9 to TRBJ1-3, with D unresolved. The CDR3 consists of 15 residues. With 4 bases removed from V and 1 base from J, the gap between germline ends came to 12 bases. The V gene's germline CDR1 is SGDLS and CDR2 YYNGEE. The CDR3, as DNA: TGTGCCAGCAGCTCCCTTGGGCGTTCTGGAAACACCATATATTTT. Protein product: CASSSLGRSGNTIYF.

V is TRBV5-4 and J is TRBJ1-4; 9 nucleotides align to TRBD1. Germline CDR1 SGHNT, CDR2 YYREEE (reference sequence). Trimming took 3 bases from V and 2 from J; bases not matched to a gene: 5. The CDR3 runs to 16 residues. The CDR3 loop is CASSYGTGTTNEKLFF. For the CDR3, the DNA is TGTGCCAGCAGCTACGGGACAGGGACCACTAATGAAAAACTGTTTTTT.

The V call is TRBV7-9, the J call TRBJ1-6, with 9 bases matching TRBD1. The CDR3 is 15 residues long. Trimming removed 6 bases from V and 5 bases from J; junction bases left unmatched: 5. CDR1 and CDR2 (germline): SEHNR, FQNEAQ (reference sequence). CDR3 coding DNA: TGTGCCAGCAGTTACGGACAGGGGAATAATTCACCCCTCCACTTT. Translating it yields CASSYGQGNNSPLHF.

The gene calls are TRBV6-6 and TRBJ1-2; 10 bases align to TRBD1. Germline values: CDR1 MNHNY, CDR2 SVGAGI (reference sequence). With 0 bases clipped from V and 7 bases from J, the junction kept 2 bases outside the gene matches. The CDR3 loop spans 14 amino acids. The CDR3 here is CASSYSRDRGGYTF. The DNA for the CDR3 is TGTGCCAGCAGTTACTCGCGGGACAGGGGTGGCTACACCTTC.

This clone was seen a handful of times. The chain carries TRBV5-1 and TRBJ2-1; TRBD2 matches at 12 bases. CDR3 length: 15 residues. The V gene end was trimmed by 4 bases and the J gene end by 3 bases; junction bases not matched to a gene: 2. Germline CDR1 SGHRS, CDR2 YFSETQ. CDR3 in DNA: TGCGCCAGCAGCGTGACTAGCGGGGGCTACAATGAGCAGTTCTTC. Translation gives CASSVTSGGYNEQFF.

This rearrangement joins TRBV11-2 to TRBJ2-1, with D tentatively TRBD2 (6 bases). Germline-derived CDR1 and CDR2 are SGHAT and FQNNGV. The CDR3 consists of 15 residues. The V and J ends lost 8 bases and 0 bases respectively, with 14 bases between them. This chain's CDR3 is CASGIRGNSYNEQFF. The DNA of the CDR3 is TGTGCCAGCGGCATCCGGGGGAACTCCTACAATGAGCAGTTCTTC.

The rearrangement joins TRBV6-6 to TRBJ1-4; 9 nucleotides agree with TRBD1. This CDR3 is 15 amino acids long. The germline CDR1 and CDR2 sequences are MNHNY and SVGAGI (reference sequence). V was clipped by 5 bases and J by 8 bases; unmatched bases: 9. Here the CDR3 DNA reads TGTGCCAGCAGTCCACAGGGGGCAGGAGAAGAAAAACTGTTTTTT. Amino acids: CASSPQGAGEEKLFF.

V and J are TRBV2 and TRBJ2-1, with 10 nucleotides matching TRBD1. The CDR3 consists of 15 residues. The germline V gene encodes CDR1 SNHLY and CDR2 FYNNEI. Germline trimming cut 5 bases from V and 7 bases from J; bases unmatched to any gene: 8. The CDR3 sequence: CASSRTGGLINEQFF. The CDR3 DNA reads TGTGCCAGCAGTCGGACAGGGGGACTTATAAATGAGCAGTTCTTC.

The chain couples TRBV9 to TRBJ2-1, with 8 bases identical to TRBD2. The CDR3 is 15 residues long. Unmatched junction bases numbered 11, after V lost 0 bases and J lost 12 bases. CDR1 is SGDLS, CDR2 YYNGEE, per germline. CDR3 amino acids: CASSVASGGAVAQFF. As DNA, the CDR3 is TGTGCCAGCAGCGTAGCTTCCGGGGGGGCGGTCGCGCAGTTCTTC.

As DNA, the CDR3 is TGTGCCAGCTCACCTCCGGGACAGGGAGAAACCGGGGAGCTGTTTTTT. Its translation is CASSPPGQGETGELFF. The rearrangement links TRBV18 to TRBJ2-2; 9 nucleotides line up with TRBD1. Germline V gene data show CDR1 as KGHSH and CDR2 as LQKENI. There are 16 residues in the CDR3. With V trimmed by 3 bases and J by 5 bases, 7 bases remained unmatched.

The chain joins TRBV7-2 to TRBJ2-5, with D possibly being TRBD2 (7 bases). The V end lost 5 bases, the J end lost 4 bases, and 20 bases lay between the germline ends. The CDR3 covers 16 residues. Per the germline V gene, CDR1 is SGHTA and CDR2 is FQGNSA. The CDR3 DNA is TGTGCCAGCAGCCTTGGATGGGGGGGGCTGCGAGAGACCCAGTACTTC. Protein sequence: CASSLGWGGLRETQYF.

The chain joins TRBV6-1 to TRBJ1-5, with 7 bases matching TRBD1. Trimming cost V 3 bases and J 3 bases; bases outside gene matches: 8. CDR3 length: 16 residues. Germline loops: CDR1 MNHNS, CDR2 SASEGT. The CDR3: CASSERQGFLNQPQHF. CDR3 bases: TGTGCCAGCAGTGAGAGACAGGGATTTCTCAATCAGCCCCAGCATTTT.

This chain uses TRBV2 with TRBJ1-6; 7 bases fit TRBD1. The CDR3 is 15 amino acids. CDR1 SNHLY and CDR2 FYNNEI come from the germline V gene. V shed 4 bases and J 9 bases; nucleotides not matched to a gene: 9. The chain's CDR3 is CASSAQGILSSPLHF. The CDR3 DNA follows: TGTGCCAGCAGTGCACAGGGGATTCTGAGTTCACCCCTCCACTTT.

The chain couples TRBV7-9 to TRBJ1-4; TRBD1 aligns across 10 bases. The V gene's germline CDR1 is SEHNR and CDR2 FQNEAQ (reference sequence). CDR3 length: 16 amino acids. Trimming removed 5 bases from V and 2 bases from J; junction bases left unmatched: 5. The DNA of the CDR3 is TGTGCCAGCAGCGCCGACAGGGGGCGGACTAATGAAAAACTGTTTTTT. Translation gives CASSADRGRTNEKLFF.

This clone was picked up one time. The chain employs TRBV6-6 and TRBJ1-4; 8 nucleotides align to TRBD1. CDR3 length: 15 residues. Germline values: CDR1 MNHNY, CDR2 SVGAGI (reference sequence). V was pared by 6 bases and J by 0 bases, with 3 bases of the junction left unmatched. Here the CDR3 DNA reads TGTGCCAGCAGACAGGGGGGTGCAACTAATGAAAAACTGTTTTTT. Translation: CASRQGGATNEKLFF.

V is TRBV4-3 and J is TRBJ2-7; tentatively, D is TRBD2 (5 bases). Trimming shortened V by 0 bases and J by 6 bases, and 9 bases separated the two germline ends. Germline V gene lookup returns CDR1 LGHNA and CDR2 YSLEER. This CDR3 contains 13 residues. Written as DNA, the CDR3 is TGCGCCAGCAGCCAAGACGGGGAAGGCGAGCAGTACTTC. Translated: CASSQDGEGEQYF.

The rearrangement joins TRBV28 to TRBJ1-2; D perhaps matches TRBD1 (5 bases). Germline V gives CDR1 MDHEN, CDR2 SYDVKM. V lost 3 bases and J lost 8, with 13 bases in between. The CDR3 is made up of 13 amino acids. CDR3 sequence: CASSFPREGGYTF. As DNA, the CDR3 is TGTGCCAGCAGTTTCCCCAGGGAAGGCGGCTACACCTTC.

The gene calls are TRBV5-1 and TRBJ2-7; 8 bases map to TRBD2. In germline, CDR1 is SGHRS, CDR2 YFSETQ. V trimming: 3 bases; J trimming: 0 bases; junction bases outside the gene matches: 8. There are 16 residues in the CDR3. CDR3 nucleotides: TGCGCCAGCAGCTCCCGGGGTAGCGGGGTCTCCTACGAGCAGTACTTC. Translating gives CASSSRGSGVSYEQYF.

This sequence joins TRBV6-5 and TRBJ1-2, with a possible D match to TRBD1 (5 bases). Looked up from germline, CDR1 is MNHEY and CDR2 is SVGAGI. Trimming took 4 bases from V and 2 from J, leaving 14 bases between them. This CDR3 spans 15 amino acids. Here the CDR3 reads CASSSRQGVNYGYTF. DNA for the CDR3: TGTGCCAGCAGTTCTCGGCAGGGTGTAAACTATGGCTACACCTTC.

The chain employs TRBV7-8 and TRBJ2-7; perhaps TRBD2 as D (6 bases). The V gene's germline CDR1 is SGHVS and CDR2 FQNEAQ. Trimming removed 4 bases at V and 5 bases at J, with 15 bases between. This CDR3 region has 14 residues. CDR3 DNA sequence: TGTGCCAGCAGCTCGTCGGGACTCCTCGACGAGCAGTACTTC. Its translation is CASSSSGLLDEQYF.

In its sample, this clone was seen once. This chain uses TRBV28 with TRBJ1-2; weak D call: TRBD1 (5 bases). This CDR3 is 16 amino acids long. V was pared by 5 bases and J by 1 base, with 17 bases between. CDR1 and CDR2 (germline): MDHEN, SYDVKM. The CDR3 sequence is CASSLPTGTDNYGYTF. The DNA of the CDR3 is TGTGCCAGCAGTCTCCCTACCGGGACTGATAACTATGGCTACACCTTC.

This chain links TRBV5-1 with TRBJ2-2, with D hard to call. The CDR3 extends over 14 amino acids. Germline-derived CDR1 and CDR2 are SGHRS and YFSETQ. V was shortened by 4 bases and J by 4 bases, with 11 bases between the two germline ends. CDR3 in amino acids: CASSLMLGTGELFF. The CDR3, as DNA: TGCGCCAGCAGCCTAATGCTTGGCACCGGGGAGCTGTTTTTT.

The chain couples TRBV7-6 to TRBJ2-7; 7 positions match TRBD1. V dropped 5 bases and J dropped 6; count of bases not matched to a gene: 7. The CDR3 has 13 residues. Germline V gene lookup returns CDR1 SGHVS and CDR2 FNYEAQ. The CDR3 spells CASSGNRGSEQYF. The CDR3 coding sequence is TGTGCCAGCAGCGGAAACAGGGGATCCGAGCAGTACTTC.